The 20 T cell receptor beta chains below were found in one sample sequenced in a study of T cells after yellow fever vaccination. TCRdb redid the calling of the 5' RACE reads with MiXCR, one entry per CDR3 protein. The sample records roughly 350,000 distinct CDR3 sequences, 4.1% being singletons. The sample consisted of PBMCs, taken 5 days after the yellow fever booster vaccination. The receptors derive from a man between 18 and 35 years old who received the YFV17D yellow fever vaccine.

This clonotype was counted between two and nine times. CDR3: CASGPLHLQETQYF. CDR3 sequence (DNA): TGTGCCAGCGGACCTTTACACTTACAAGAGACCCAGTACTTC. The rearrangement joins TRBV12-3 or TRBV12-4 to TRBJ2-5; D gene unclear. This CDR3 has 14 amino acids. V was cut by 8 bases and J by 2 bases, with 15 bases left in between.

The V and J genes are TRBV20-1 and TRBJ1-3, with D possibly TRBD1 on 5 matching bases. The CDR3 covers 16 residues. CDR1 DFQATT and CDR2 SNEGSKA come from the germline V gene (reference sequence). Trimming cost V 5 bases and J 0 bases, with 17 bases left between them. DNA for the CDR3: TGCAGTGCTTGGCGGGGGGACGGGCACTCTGGAAACACCATATATTTT. It encodes CSAWRGDGHSGNTIYF.

This clonotype was seen only a few times. V is TRBV7-2 and J is TRBJ2-5; tentatively, D is TRBD1 or TRBD2 (5 bases each). Trimming pared 8 bases from V and 3 bases from J, leaving 16 bases between. CDR1 and CDR2 (germline): SGHTA, FQGNSA. The length of the CDR3 is 14 residues. The CDR3 DNA follows: TGTGCCAGCCTCAGGGCTAGCTGGGAAGAGACCCAGTACTTC. The encoded protein is CASLRASWEETQYF.

This clonotype has more than one count but fewer than ten. The chain has TRBV11-2 and TRBJ1-2; D is uncertain. Germline V lookup: CDR1 SGHAT, CDR2 FQNNGV. V was trimmed by 3 bases and J by 1 base, leaving 6 bases between them. CDR3 length: 13 residues. The CDR3 spells CASSFGFNYGYTF. In nucleotides, the CDR3 is TGTGCCAGCAGCTTCGGCTTTAACTATGGCTACACCTTC.

This clonotype was detected only a few times. The J gene is TRBJ2-5, the V gene TRBV28; tentative D call: TRBD2 (6 bases). Germline CDR1 is MDHEN and CDR2 is SYDVKM. This CDR3 contains 13 residues. The V and J ends lost 8 bases and 0 bases respectively, with 10 bases between them. The CDR3 loop is CASAPGDQETQYF. CDR3 DNA sequence: TGTGCCAGCGCCCCGGGAGACCAAGAGACCCAGTACTTC.

This clonotype appeared many times. The rearrangement uses TRBV20-1 and TRBJ2-3; 7 bases are shared with TRBD2. CDR1 is DFQATT and CDR2 is SNEGSKA in the germline V gene (reference sequence). J was trimmed by 6 bases and V by 0 bases; bases with no gene match: 9. This CDR3 comprises 15 residues. The DNA of the CDR3 is TGCAGTGCTAGAGATGCGACTAGCCCAGGGGATACGCAGTATTTT. Encoded protein: CSARDATSPGDTQYF.

This clonotype has a count of ten or more. The V gene is TRBV7-2, the J gene TRBJ1-4; maybe TRBD1 (5 bases). Trimming left V 3 bases short and J 5 bases short, with 7 bases between. Germline V CDR1 and CDR2: SGHTA, FQGNSA. The CDR3 extends over 13 amino acids. CDR3 sequence (DNA): TGTGCCAGCAGCTTGGGACCAAATGAAAAACTGTTTTTT. It codes for CASSLGPNEKLFF.

Ten or more counts support this clonotype. The chain has TRBV25-1 and TRBJ2-1, with 10 bases fitting TRBD1. V trimming: 6 bases; J trimming: 5 bases; junction bases outside the gene matches: 7. The CDR3 sequence is 15 residues long. Germline V gene lookup returns CDR1 MGHDK and CDR2 SYGVNS. The CDR3 loop is CASRNYGTGDNEQFF. The CDR3 DNA reads as TGTGCCAGCAGGAATTATGGGACAGGGGACAATGAGCAGTTCTTC.

This clonotype was counted only a few times. The chain has TRBV5-1 and TRBJ2-1, with 11 bases fitting TRBD2. After removal of 2 bases from V and 7 bases from J, the junction contained 8 bases not matched to a gene. The CDR3 loop spans 16 amino acids. Germline CDR1 SGHRS, CDR2 YFSETQ. The CDR3 DNA sequence: TGCGCCAGCAGCTTCCTTAGCGGGGGGGCTTTAAATGAGCAGTTCTTC. This sequence encodes CASSFLSGGALNEQFF.

The gene calls are TRBV6-2 or TRBV6-3 and TRBJ1-4, with TRBD1 matching over 8 bases. CDR1 MNHEY and CDR2 SVGEGT come from the germline V gene. The CDR3 has 13 amino acids. V lost 5 bases to trimming and J lost 11 bases; unmatched junction nucleotides: 7. The CDR3 region is CASSHRQGRKLFF. The CDR3 bases are TGTGCCAGCAGTCACCGACAGGGGAGGAAACTGTTTTTT.

The rearrangement links TRBV5-1 to TRBJ2-3, with 9 bases aligning to TRBD1. The J segment lost 4 bases and the V segment lost 3 bases, leaving 6 bases of the junction unmatched. Germline V CDR1 and CDR2: SGHRS, YFSETQ. CDR3 length: 15 residues. The CDR3 nucleotides read TGCGCCAGCAGCTCCCGGGACAGGGTGGCAGATACGCAGTATTTT. It is translated as CASSSRDRVADTQYF.

Only a few counts were recorded for this clonotype. This sequence joins TRBV3-1 and TRBJ1-5; no reliable D call. CDR1 and CDR2 from the germline V gene are LGHDT and YNNKEL (reference sequence). The CDR3 extends over 16 amino acids. V shed 4 bases and J shed 11 bases, with 24 bases lying between them. The CDR3 DNA reads TGTGCCAGCAGCCGGCGTGCGACCAGCTCTAGGGAGGCCCAGCATTTT. Translated, it gives CASSRRATSSREAQHF. The full variable domain, with the rest looked up from reference TRBV3-1 and TRBJ1-5, is DTAVSQTPKYLVTQMGNDKSIKCEQNLGHDTMYWYKQDSKKFLKIMFSYNNKELIINETVPNRFSPKSPDKAHLNLHINSLELGDSAVYFCASSRRATSSREAQHFGDGTRLSIL.

The sample holds a few counts of this clonotype. The chain carries TRBV12-3 or TRBV12-4 and TRBJ1-1; the D is unclear. Trimming stripped 6 bases from V and 7 bases from J, with 15 bases between. The CDR3 totals 13 residues. The CDR3 is CASSPAADGEAFF. The CDR3 DNA reads TGTGCCAGCAGCCCAGCCGCGGATGGTGAAGCTTTCTTT.

The CDR3 bases are TGTGCCAGCTGGTGGTCTGGGGCCAACGTCCTGACTTTC. Protein product: CASWWSGANVLTF. This sequence joins TRBV7-2 and TRBJ2-6; D gene uncertain. This CDR3 has 13 amino acids. CDR1 is SGHTA and CDR2 is FQGNSA in the germline V gene. The V end was cut by 8 bases, the J end by 1 base, with 6 bases between.

The chain joins TRBV7-2 to TRBJ2-7; D is unclear. CDR3 length: 14 amino acids. Germline assignment: CDR1 SGHTA and CDR2 FQGNSA. V shed 1 base and J shed 1 base, with 8 bases lying between them. The CDR3 reads CASSLDGQSYEQYF. Written as DNA, the CDR3 is TGTGCCAGCAGCTTAGACGGGCAGTCCTACGAGCAGTACTTC. Full variable domain (remainder filled in from reference TRBV7-2 and TRBJ2-7): GAGVSQSPSNKVTEKGKDVELRCDPISGHTALYWYRQSLGQGLEFLIYFQGNSAPDKSGLPSDRFSAERTGGSVSTLTIQRTQQEDSAVYLCASSLDGQSYEQYFGPGTRLTVT.

V usage is TRBV11-2 and J usage is TRBJ1-1, with TRBD1 matching 8 bases. The length of the CDR3 is 15 residues. Germline CDR1 SGHAT, CDR2 FQNNGV. The V and J ends lost 0 bases and 8 bases, in that order; junction bases with no gene match: 8. CDR3 in amino acids: CASSLDRAGGGEAFF. The CDR3 nucleotides read TGTGCCAGCAGCTTAGATCGGGCAGGGGGCGGAGAAGCTTTCTTT.

Many counts were recorded for this clonotype. V is TRBV27 and J is TRBJ2-1; the match to TRBD2 covers 9 bases. This CDR3 comprises 15 residues. V lost 8 bases to trimming and J lost 2 bases; unmatched junction nucleotides: 7. CDR1 and CDR2 from the germline V gene are MNHEY and SMNVEV (reference sequence). The CDR3 coding sequence is TGTGCCAGCCTCTTTGTAGCGGGGGCCTACAATGAGCAGTTCTTC. It is translated as CASLFVAGAYNEQFF.

This clonotype came up a few times. CDR3 sequence reads: CASSLGTGAGNTIYF. The DNA of the CDR3 is TGCGCCAGCAGCTTGGGCACCGGGGCTGGAAACACCATATATTTT. This chain uses TRBV5-1 with TRBJ1-3; no definite D call. Germline CDR1 SGHRS, CDR2 YFSETQ. The CDR3 runs 15 residues. V dropped 0 bases and J dropped 2 bases, with 9 bases sitting between them.

This clonotype was picked up a small number of times. This rearrangement joins TRBV15 to TRBJ2-3; D remains unclear. The ends were cut back, 1 base at V and 4 bases at J, with 9 bases in the middle. Germline V CDR1 and CDR2: LNHNV, YYDKDF (reference sequence). The CDR3 totals 14 residues. The CDR3 DNA reads TGTGCCACCAGCAGAGGAGGTTTCTCAGATACGCAGTATTTT. As protein: CATSRGGFSDTQYF.

This clonotype was recorded a few times. The chain combines TRBV5-8 with TRBJ2-7; TRBD1 matches 9 bases. Per germline, CDR1 SGHTS and CDR2 YDEGEE. This CDR3 spans 14 amino acids. The V segment lost 4 bases and the J segment 10 bases; nucleotides outside the gene matches: 12. The CDR3 protein is CASSGTGTGLKQYV. The DNA for the CDR3 is TGTGCCAGCAGCGGCACCGGGACAGGGCTGAAACAGTACGTC.